One and the same sample provided the 18 T cell receptor beta chains below, sequenced in a study of OX40 agonist ivuxolimab in advanced cancers. Using immunoSEQ multiplex PCR, the repertoire was profiled, and TCRdb retains in-frame clones only, with some absent. The top ten clones hold 3% to 4.5% of a sample with tens of thousands of clones, over 80% of them seen once. The sample in question was CD4+ or CD8+ T cells sorted from blood, obtained in a trial of the OX40 agonist ivuxolimab. The receptors shown here come from an adult with an advanced solid tumor such as melanoma, head and neck, liver or kidney cancer.

CDR3 sequence reads: CASSLGTLYGYTF. CDR3 bases: TGCGCCAGCAGCTTGGGGACGCTCTATGGCTACACCTTC. The V call is TRBV5-1, the J call TRBJ1-2; D not resolved. The CDR3 has 13 residues. Between the trimmed V and J ends, which lost 0 bases and 4 bases, there was a span of 7 bases. Germline assignment: CDR1 SGHRS and CDR2 YFSETQ.

V usage is TRBV28 and J usage is TRBJ1-1; tentatively, D is TRBD1 (6 bases). The CDR3 is made up of 14 amino acids. Trimming pared 1 base from V and 4 bases from J, leaving 10 bases between. Germline V gene lookup returns CDR1 MDHEN and CDR2 SYDVKM. CDR3 loop: CASSLSQGITEAFF. In DNA form, the CDR3 reads TGTGCCAGCAGTTTATCGCAGGGGATCACTGAAGCTTTCTTT.

The V call is TRBV18, the J call TRBJ2-3, with TRBD1 matching over 7 bases. This CDR3 is built from 15 residues. Trimming at V came to 6 bases and at J to 4 bases, leaving 10 bases not matched to a gene. The germline V gene has CDR1 KGHSH and CDR2 LQKENI. The CDR3 nucleotides are TGTGCCAGCTCGCCCCAGGGGGTCCCCCCAGATACGCAGTATTTT. This codes for CASSPQGVPPDTQYF.

The rearrangement links TRBV7-2 to TRBJ2-3, with D possibly matching TRBD2 (6 bases). CDR3 length: 15 residues. Germline loops: CDR1 SGHTA, CDR2 FQGNSA. Trimming shortened V by 5 bases and J by 0 bases, and 12 bases separated the two germline ends. The CDR3 bases are TGTGCCAGCAGCCCGGACTACCTTAGCACAGATACGCAGTATTTT. Translating gives CASSPDYLSTDTQYF.

The chain carries TRBV19 and TRBJ1-1; no clear D gene. Germline V gene data show CDR1 as LNHDA and CDR2 as SQIVND (reference sequence). CDR3 size: 13 residues. V dropped 4 bases and J dropped 7 bases, with 13 bases sitting between them. CDR3 sequence: CASSTRGNGEAFF. CDR3 nucleotide sequence: TGTGCCAGTAGTACCCGGGGTAACGGTGAAGCTTTCTTT. Drawing the rest from reference TRBV19 and TRBJ1-1, the complete variable domain is DGGITQSPKYLFRKEGQNVTLSCEQNLNHDAMYWYRQDPGQGLRLIYYSQIVNDFQKGDIAEGYSVSREKKESFPLTVTSAQKNPTAFYLCASSTRGNGEAFFGQGTRLTVV.

This sequence joins TRBV27 and TRBJ1-2; D uncertain. This CDR3 contains 14 residues. CDR1 is MNHEY and CDR2 is SMNVEV in the germline V gene (reference sequence). V was clipped by 5 bases and J by 2 bases, with 12 bases between them. The CDR3 DNA follows: TGTGCCAGCAGTATACCCCCGGAGAACTATGGCTACACCTTC. Protein: CASSIPPENYGYTF.

This clone was observed a single time. This chain links TRBV27 with TRBJ2-7; D perhaps matches TRBD2 (6 bases). V lost 0 bases to trimming and J lost 0 bases, with 15 bases between them. The CDR3 covers 17 residues. Germline V CDR1 and CDR2: MNHEY, SMNVEV (reference sequence). Written as DNA, the CDR3 is TGTGCCAGCAGTTTATCGCTCGGGGGTAGCTCCTCCTACGAGCAGTACTTC. Its protein product is CASSLSLGGSSSYEQYF.

This chain joins TRBV6-6 and TRBJ2-7; D might be TRBD1 (5 bases). This CDR3 has 12 residues. V was shortened by 8 bases and J by 5 bases, with 13 bases between the two germline ends. Germline-derived CDR1 and CDR2 are MNHNY and SVGAGI (reference sequence). The CDR3 loop is CASLGRVNEQYF. Here the CDR3 DNA reads TGTGCCAGCCTGGGCAGGGTCAACGAGCAGTACTTC.

The chain combines TRBV30 with TRBJ2-3; D call uncertain. The CDR3 is made up of 14 amino acids. CDR1 and CDR2 (germline): GTSNPN, SVGIG (reference sequence). With 2 bases removed from V and 2 bases from J, the gap between germline ends came to 11 bases. The CDR3 spells CAWSSSAVTDTQYF. DNA of the CDR3: TGTGCCTGGAGTAGTTCAGCCGTCACAGATACGCAGTATTTT.

V and J are TRBV4-2 and TRBJ2-3; 9 bases line up with TRBD1. V was pared by 0 bases and J by 6 bases, with 19 bases of the junction left unmatched. The CDR3 sequence is 20 residues long. Germline CDR1 LGHNA, CDR2 YNFKEQ. For the CDR3, the DNA is TGTGCCAGCAGCCAAGATTGGGGACAGGGCATCCGAGACGTGAGGGATACGCAGTATTTT. As protein: CASSQDWGQGIRDVRDTQYF.

This clone was seen only a few times. In nucleotides, the CDR3 is TGTGCCTGGATAAGACAGTACACTGAAGCTTTCTTT. Translating gives CAWIRQYTEAFF. The V call is TRBV30, the J call TRBJ1-1; maybe TRBD1 (5 bases). V was cut by 4 bases and J by 3 bases, with 9 bases left in between. The CDR3 has 12 residues. In germline, CDR1 is GTSNPN, CDR2 SVGIG (reference sequence).

The rearrangement uses TRBV5-5 and TRBJ1-2; D gene uncertain. The V gene's germline CDR1 is SGHKS and CDR2 YYEKEE (reference sequence). The CDR3 consists of 12 residues. Trimming took 1 base from V and 9 from J, leaving 10 bases between them. CDR3 in amino acids: CASSLLLISYTF. The CDR3 region has the DNA TGTGCCAGCAGCTTGTTGCTGATAAGCTACACCTTC.

J is TRBJ2-3 and V is TRBV9; D perhaps matches TRBD2 (6 bases). CDR3 length: 15 amino acids. The V end was cut by 10 bases, the J end by 0 bases, with 18 bases between. The V gene's germline CDR1 is SGDLS and CDR2 YYNGEE. The CDR3 coding sequence is TGTGCCGCCGGGCGGGGTTTTGCTAGCACAGATACGCAGTATTTT. This translates into CAAGRGFASTDTQYF.

The chain uses TRBV6-5 and TRBJ1-1; D may be TRBD1 (5 bases). The ends were cut back, 3 bases at V and 8 bases at J, with 7 bases in the middle. CDR1 and CDR2 (germline): MNHEY, SVGAGI. The CDR3 covers 11 residues. This chain's CDR3 is CASSYNREAFF. The CDR3 coding sequence is TGTGCCAGCAGTTATAACAGGGAAGCTTTCTTT.

This clone was detected only a few times. The rearrangement uses TRBV6-1 and TRBJ2-6; no clear D gene. Germline CDR1 reads MNHNS; CDR2 reads SASEGT. The CDR3 is 16 amino acids. The V end was cut by 2 bases, the J end by 1 base, with 9 bases between. CDR3 residues: CASSEMGSSGANVLTF. DNA of the CDR3: TGTGCCAGCAGTGAAATGGGTTCTTCTGGGGCCAACGTCCTGACTTTC.

This chain links TRBV5-8 with TRBJ1-2, with D possibly matching TRBD1 (6 bases). V lost 3 bases and J 3 bases, leaving 18 bases between the germline ends. Germline assignment: CDR1 SGHTS and CDR2 YDEGEE. The CDR3 consists of 16 residues. The chain's CDR3 is CASSWNLQGSDYGYTF. The CDR3 nucleotides are TGTGCCAGCAGCTGGAACCTTCAGGGGTCCGACTATGGCTACACCTTC.

The V gene is TRBV4-3, the J gene TRBJ2-2; the match to TRBD1 covers 9 bases. The CDR3 spans 18 residues. J gave up 0 bases and V 0 bases, and 5 bases lay outside the gene matches. The germline V gene encodes CDR1 LGHNA and CDR2 YSLEER. The CDR3 region is CASSQEKRDRANTGELFF. Written as DNA, the CDR3 is TGCGCCAGCAGCCAAGAAAAGAGGGACAGGGCGAACACCGGGGAGCTGTTTTTT.

This chain joins TRBV19 and TRBJ1-2; D is unresolved. This CDR3 has 12 amino acids. Germline V lookup: CDR1 LNHDA, CDR2 SQIVND (reference sequence). Trimming shortened V by 10 bases and J by 0 bases, and 9 bases separated the two germline ends. The CDR3 reads CAIGEPNYGYTF. CDR3 nucleotides: TGTGCCATTGGAGAGCCTAACTATGGCTACACCTTC.